Listed below are T cell receptor beta chains from one sample, sequenced in a study of shared clonotypes between healthy human individuals. Assay used: immunoSEQ multiplex PCR; TCRdb lists only in-frame clones, some missing. The sample includes 2.3 million or so clones, 85% to 95% of them seen just once. The sample was naive CD4+ T cells from PBMCs. The source is a man aged 18-30 years in good health. Some clones in this sample may be carry-over from other donors' samples. The conserved cysteine and the conserved F or W are not part of the CDR3 here.

AVGGDTDTQY	TRBV25-1	TRBJ2-3	10
AWSRDRNTEAF	TRBV30	TRBJ1-1	11
ASSMLAGAKNIQY	TRBV19	TRBJ2-4	13
ASSFDRVSGANVLT	TRBV5-1	TRBJ2-6	14
SAPIGETQY	TRBV20-1	TRBJ2-5	9
ASSVQGHEQY	TRBV6-1	TRBJ2-7	10
ASSLNPLTGDYNEQF	TRBV7-3	TRBJ2-1	15
ASSEFAGSGNTIY	TRBV6-1	TRBJ1-3	13
ASSPKTGLSSYEQY	TRBV7-9	TRBJ2-7	14
ASSFSGNADTQY	TRBV27	TRBJ2-3	12
ASSSLAGEQY	TRBV6-6	TRBJ2-7	10
ASSLGLPSSYNEQF	TRBV7-7	TRBJ2-1	14
ASSPPLGVNQPQH	TRBV19	TRBJ1-5	13
ASSMGVPRWYEQY	TRBV19	TRBJ2-7	13
ASSQAGSRGTDTQY	TRBV4-1	TRBJ2-3	14
ASRMMATSGWETQY	TRBV19	TRBJ2-5	14
ASSEAGGRVNTEAF	TRBV6-1	TRBJ1-1	14
ASSSSGNEQY	TRBV2	TRBJ2-7	10
ASSQTGTGGYEQY	TRBV7-9	TRBJ2-7	13
AWRWEGLLTDTQY	TRBV30	TRBJ2-3	13